These T cell receptor beta chains were read from a single sample in a study of STAT5B mutations in CD4+ large granular lymphocyte leukemia. TCRdb's table, derived via immunoSEQ multiplex PCR, lists solely in-frame clones and lacks some. The sample carries some 30,000 clones, 68% recorded once. The sample taken for sequencing was CD4+ T cells from blood buffy coats. Every receptor here comes from a human donor in good health. Each CDR3 is given with its conserved first and last residue. The order of the fields is V gene, J gene, clone size, D gene, CDR3 protein, CDR3 DNA. D genes are given only for firm matches. Expanded clones get a size class; other rows say once, few or many, or leave the size out.

TRBV10-3	TRBJ1-1	-	-	CAISESSMGTRAFF	TGTGCCATCAGTGAGTCATCTATGGGGACTCGAGCTTTCTTT
TRBV18	TRBJ1-3	-	-	CASSPFPPVGNSGNTIYF	TGTGCCAGCTCACCATTTCCCCCAGTGGGGAACTCTGGAAACACCATATATTTT
TRBV5-1	TRBJ2-3	-	TRBD2	CASSLGGSGVTDTQYF	TGCGCCAGCAGCTTGGGGGGTAGCGGGGTCACAGATACGCAGTATTTT
TRBV10-3	TRBJ1-2	few	-	CAISSGENYGYTF	TGTGCCATCAGTTCGGGGGAAAACTATGGCTACACCTTC
TRBV27	TRBJ2-3	-	-	CASSLLYRITDTQYF	TGTGCCAGCAGTTTACTTTACAGGATCACAGATACGCAGTATTTT
TRBV5-1	TRBJ2-6	-	-	CASSLEPGSAMANVLTF	TGCGCCAGCAGCTTAGAACCCGGGTCCGCCATGGCCAACGTCCTGACTTTC
TRBV7-9	TRBJ1-6	medium-sized	TRBD1	CASSRGQGESPLHF	TGTGCCAGCAGCCGTGGACAGGGAGAATCACCCCTCCACTTT
TRBV18	TRBJ2-2	-	TRBD1	CASSPPGTGGTGELFF	TGTGCCAGCTCACCCCCCGGGACAGGGGGCACCGGGGAGCTGTTTTTT
TRBV5-1	TRBJ2-1	few	TRBD2	CASSIGTSNNEQFF	TGCGCCAGCAGCATCGGGACTAGCAACAATGAGCAGTTCTTC
TRBV6-4	TRBJ1-4	-	-	CASSDGGGISTNEKLFF	TGTGCCAGCAGTGATGGGGGGGGTATCTCAACTAATGAAAAACTGTTTTTT
TRBV7-2	TRBJ2-3	-	-	CASSLEGPDTQYF	TGTGCCAGCAGCTTGGAGGGGCCAGATACGCAGTATTTT
TRBV6-1	TRBJ2-5	-	-	CASLTTDQETQYF	TGTGCCAGCCTTACGACGGATCAAGAGACCCAGTACTTC
TRBV11-2	TRBJ2-7	once	-	CASAGRNSYEQYF	TGTGCCAGCGCGGGCCGCAACTCCTACGAGCAGTACTTC
TRBV28	TRBJ1-2	-	-	CASSLRLGVGYTF	TGTGCCAGCAGTCTGAGACTGGGTGTGGGCTACACCTTC
TRBV7-3	TRBJ2-1	-	TRBD2	CASSPTPTSGGYEQFF	TGTGCCAGCAGCCCGACCCCGACTAGCGGGGGGTATGAGCAGTTCTTC
TRBV6-1	TRBJ2-5	once	-	CASSERGSQETQYF	TGTGCCAGCAGTGAACGGGGCAGCCAAGAGACCCAGTACTTC
TRBV5-1	TRBJ2-2	-	TRBD2	CASSLLAGGMSGELFF	TGCGCCAGCAGCCTACTAGCGGGGGGCATGTCCGGGGAGCTGTTTTTT
TRBV4-1	TRBJ1-6	-	-	CASSQDTGTYNSPLHF	TGCGCCAGCAGCCAAGATACAGGGACCTATAATTCACCCCTCCACTTT
TRBV7-9	TRBJ2-1	-	-	CASSLGGGDNEQFF	TGTGCCAGCAGCTTAGGGGGAGGCGACAATGAGCAGTTCTTC
TRBV10-3	TRBJ1-1	few	TRBD1	CAISGATGGNAEAFF	TGTGCCATCAGTGGCGCTACAGGGGGCAATGCTGAAGCTTTCTTT
TRBV29-1	TRBJ2-3	-	-	CSVRETDTQYF	TGCAGCGTCCGGGAAACAGATACGCAGTATTTT
TRBV10-3	TRBJ1-1	few	-	CAISDPGASEAFF	TGTGCCATCAGTGACCCAGGGGCATCTGAAGCTTTCTTT
TRBV6-1	TRBJ1-1	few	-	CASRDSGGTEAFF	TGTGCCAGCCGGGACTCCGGGGGCACTGAAGCTTTCTTT
TRBV5-6	TRBJ2-2	few	-	CASSLPGELFF	TGTGCCAGCAGCTTGCCAGGGGAGCTGTTTTTT
TRBV6-5	TRBJ2-7	-	-	CASSSGPSSYEQYF	TGTGCCAGCAGTTCCGGCCCTAGCTCCTACGAGCAGTACTTC
TRBV20-1	TRBJ2-5	-	-	CSAGKETQYF	TGCAGTGCGGGTAAAGAGACCCAGTACTTC
TRBV6-6	TRBJ2-6	-	-	CASSSGAGANVLTF	TGTGCCAGCAGTTCGGGGGCTGGGGCCAACGTCCTGACTTTC